One and the same sample provided the 30 T cell receptor beta chains below, sequenced in a study. TCRdb fed the RT-PCR reads into MiXCR, producing one record per CDR3 protein. This sample yields hundreds of thousands of distinct CDR3 sequences, of which over 12% are seen a single time; 3.6% belongs to the top ten. The sample consisted of memory CD4+ T cells from blood. All receptors come from a female donor in good health, serving as a healthy control.

The chain recombines TRBV14 with TRBJ2-1; D might be TRBD2 (5 bases). This CDR3 is 19 amino acids long. Germline V lookup: CDR1 SGHDN, CDR2 FVKESK. V lost 3 bases, J lost 4 bases, and 25 bases lay in between. Here the CDR3 reads CASSHSAGKSSAPYNEQFF. CDR3 bases: TGTGCCAGCAGCCACAGCGCCGGGAAATCGTCGGCTCCATACAATGAGCAGTTCTTC. The whole variable domain, filled in from reference TRBV14 and TRBJ2-1, reads EAGVTQFPSHSVIEKGQTVTLRCDPISGHDNLYWYRRVMGKEIKFLLHFVKESKQDESGMPNNRFLAERTGGTYSTLKVQPAELEDSGVYFCASSHSAGKSSAPYNEQFFGPGTRLTVL.

The chain couples TRBV7-2 to TRBJ1-2; 10 bases are a match to TRBD1. This CDR3 region has 15 residues. CDR1 and CDR2 from the germline V gene are SGHTA and FQGNSA. The junction had 5 bases not matched to a gene; V was cut back by 3 bases and J by 4 bases. The CDR3 DNA is TGTGCCAGCAGCTTTTCGGGGACAGGGGCCTATGGCTACACCTTC. Translating gives CASSFSGTGAYGYTF.

The chain employs TRBV12-3 or TRBV12-4 and TRBJ1-4; no reliable D call. This CDR3 spans 12 amino acids. Trimming shortened V by 7 bases and J by 8 bases, and 11 bases separated the two germline ends. Here the CDR3 reads CASTAVGEKLFF. The DNA of the CDR3 is TGTGCCAGCACCGCGGTGGGGGAAAAACTGTTTTTT.

This clonotype was seen many times. V usage is TRBV6-2 or TRBV6-3 and J usage is TRBJ2-1, with D possibly being TRBD1 or TRBD2 (5 bases each). Trimming removed 4 bases from V and 6 bases from J, with 22 bases in between. There are 17 residues in the CDR3. The germline V gene has CDR1 MNHEY and CDR2 SVGEGT. CDR3: CASSFPPGQRVVNEQFF. CDR3 DNA: TGTGCCAGCAGTTTCCCCCCGGGGCAAAGGGTGGTCAATGAGCAGTTCTTC.

This clonotype occurred many times. The chain joins TRBV20-1 to TRBJ2-1; 11 bases line up with TRBD1. The CDR3 runs to 15 residues. J lost 6 bases, V lost 6 bases, and 10 bases had no gene match. Germline lookup yields CDR1 DFQATT and CDR2 SNEGSKA (reference sequence). The CDR3 sequence: CSARPGTGGGNEQFF. The CDR3 DNA reads TGCAGTGCAAGGCCCGGGACAGGGGGAGGCAATGAGCAGTTCTTC.

The chain combines TRBV27 with TRBJ2-7, with TRBD2 identical over 8 bases. Germline CDR1 MNHEY, CDR2 SMNVEV (reference sequence). V was clipped by 5 bases and J by 4 bases; unmatched bases: 7. The length of the CDR3 is 14 residues. This CDR3 reads CASSILAEAYEQYF. CDR3 DNA: TGTGCCAGCAGTATACTAGCGGAAGCGTACGAGCAGTACTTC.

This clonotype was observed many times. The chain recombines TRBV27 with TRBJ2-3, with TRBD1 matching 10 bases. CDR1 and CDR2 from the germline V gene are MNHEY and SMNVEV (reference sequence). The CDR3 is 16 residues long. The V and J ends lost 5 bases and 6 bases, in that order; junction bases with no gene match: 11. In nucleotides, the CDR3 is TGTGCCAGCAGTCCGCGGGACAGGGGAAGGAGGGATACGCAGTATTTT. Its translation is CASSPRDRGRRDTQYF.

This chain connects TRBV6-5 to TRBJ1-2, with a possible D match to TRBD1 (5 bases). Germline CDR1 reads MNHEY; CDR2 reads SVGAGI. This CDR3 has 15 residues. Trimming removed 2 bases at V and 3 bases at J, with 13 bases between. CDR3 coding DNA: TGTGCCAGCAGTTACGCGGGGAGGGGAGACTATGGCTACACCTTC. As protein: CASSYAGRGDYGYTF.

This clonotype was found a few times. The chain recombines TRBV7-2 with TRBJ1-6; D unresolved. The germline V gene has CDR1 SGHTA and CDR2 FQGNSA. V gave up 4 bases and J gave up 7 bases, with 8 bases separating them. CDR3 length: 13 residues. The CDR3 spells CASSSNRNSPLHF. In nucleotides, the CDR3 is TGTGCCAGCAGCTCTAACCGCAATTCACCCCTCCACTTT.

This clonotype has a handful of counts. The rearrangement joins TRBV20-1 to TRBJ2-3; no definite D call. With 5 bases removed from V and 4 bases from J, the gap between germline ends came to 13 bases. The CDR3 spans 13 residues. Germline V CDR1 and CDR2: DFQATT, SNEGSKA (reference sequence). The CDR3 sequence: CSAEPSGADTQYF. Here the CDR3 DNA reads TGCAGTGCTGAGCCTAGTGGCGCAGATACGCAGTATTTT.

The chain has TRBV20-1 and TRBJ2-1, with TRBD2 as a possible D gene (7 bases). V was pared by 4 bases and J by 8 bases, with 18 bases between. The CDR3 is 14 residues long. In germline, CDR1 is DFQATT, CDR2 SNEGSKA (reference sequence). The CDR3 is CSANEGGDVDEQFF. The CDR3 DNA follows: TGCAGTGCTAATGAGGGGGGGGACGTTGATGAGCAGTTCTTC.

This clonotype has a count of ten or more. The chain couples TRBV27 to TRBJ2-6; TRBD1 might be the D (5 bases). The CDR3 sequence is 16 residues long. Trimming cost V 4 bases and J 0 bases, with 10 bases left between them. The germline V gene has CDR1 MNHEY and CDR2 SMNVEV (reference sequence). The CDR3 coding sequence is TGTGCCAGCAGTTCCCCCAGGGTCTCTGGGGCCAACGTCCTGACTTTC. Translated, it gives CASSSPRVSGANVLTF.

This clonotype was seen a few times. This chain connects TRBV4-3 to TRBJ2-2, with D maybe TRBD2 (5 bases). CDR1 LGHNA and CDR2 YSLEER come from the germline V gene. V lost 0 bases, J lost 3 bases, and 11 bases lay in between. This CDR3 region has 16 residues. In nucleotides, the CDR3 is TGCGCCAGCAGCCAAGAATTACAGAGGGACACCGGGGAGCTGTTTTTT. Its protein product is CASSQELQRDTGELFF.

This clonotype was observed at least ten times. This chain connects TRBV7-2 to TRBJ2-1, with D unclear. The germline gives CDR1 SGHTA, CDR2 FQGNSA. The CDR3 length is 16 residues. Deletions cut 1 base from V and 0 bases from J, with 10 bases between. CDR3 DNA sequence: TGTGCCAGCAGCTTAGAACGTCCTAGCTCCTACAATGAGCAGTTCTTC. Its protein product is CASSLERPSSYNEQFF.

The V call is TRBV9, the J call TRBJ2-1; 9 nucleotides agree with TRBD2. CDR1 and CDR2 (germline): SGDLS, YYNGEE. Trimming at V came to 0 bases and at J to 3 bases, leaving 1 base not matched to a gene. The CDR3 sequence is 15 residues long. For the CDR3, the DNA is TGTGCCAGCAGCGTAGGAGCGGGGGGCTACAATGAGCAGTTCTTC. Amino acid sequence: CASSVGAGGYNEQFF.

This clonotype was observed at least ten times. V and J are TRBV10-3 and TRBJ2-3, with D hard to call. V was pared by 11 bases and J by 2 bases, with 14 bases between. The CDR3 has 13 amino acids. From germline, CDR1 is ENHRY and CDR2 SYGVKD. CDR3 sequence (DNA): TGTGCCCTGACGCCCGATCCCACAGATACGCAGTATTTT. Translation gives CALTPDPTDTQYF.

This clonotype appeared a few times. CDR3 nucleotide sequence: TGTGCCAGCAGAAAAGGGGGACTAGAGGAAGGTGGCGGGGAGCTGTTTTTT. As protein: CASRKGGLEEGGGELFF. V and J are TRBV11-2 and TRBJ2-2, with 8 nucleotides matching TRBD2. Germline V gene data show CDR1 as SGHAT and CDR2 as FQNNGV. Unmatched junction bases numbered 16, after V lost 6 bases and J lost 7 bases. The CDR3 has 17 residues.

This clonotype was seen more than once but under ten times. The rearrangement joins TRBV7-6 to TRBJ1-1; D gene uncertain. The V end was cut by 2 bases, the J end by 3 bases, with 10 bases between. CDR3 length: 14 amino acids. CDR1 is SGHVS, CDR2 FNYEAQ, per germline. CDR3 in amino acids: CASSLSDLDTEAFF. CDR3 DNA: TGTGCCAGCAGCTTAAGTGATCTGGACACTGAAGCTTTCTTT. Based on the CDR3 plus reference TRBV7-6 and TRBJ1-1, the full variable domain is GAGVSQSPRYKVTKRGQDVALRCDPISGHVSLYWYRQALGQGPEFLTYFNYEAQQDKSGLPNDRFSAERPEGSISTLTIQRTEQRDSAMYRCASSLSDLDTEAFFGQGTRLTVV.

The chain joins TRBV7-9 to TRBJ2-7, with D perhaps TRBD2 (6 bases). Germline V CDR1 and CDR2: SEHNR, FQNEAQ (reference sequence). The V end lost 1 base, the J end lost 5 bases, and 12 bases lay between the germline ends. The CDR3 has 14 amino acids. The chain's CDR3 is CASSLGGGTHEQYF. The CDR3 region has the DNA TGTGCCAGCAGCTTAGGCGGAGGGACCCACGAGCAGTACTTC.

This clonotype was observed at least ten times. The chain carries TRBV12-3 or TRBV12-4 and TRBJ2-3; 10 bases agree with TRBD2. V shed 5 bases and J 0 bases; nucleotides not matched to a gene: 8. The CDR3 consists of 17 residues. The CDR3 DNA sequence: TGTGCCAGCAGTCGGTTGCTAGCGGGGGCTAGCACAGATACGCAGTATTTT. This sequence encodes CASSRLLAGASTDTQYF.

This clonotype came up a few times. The V call is TRBV5-1, the J call TRBJ2-2; TRBD1 is a possible D gene (5 bases). This CDR3 is built from 15 residues. Trimming stripped 1 base from V and 3 bases from J, with 10 bases between. Germline V gene lookup returns CDR1 SGHRS and CDR2 YFSETQ. The CDR3, as DNA: TGCGCCAGCAGCTTGATGACAGCAGACACCGGGGAGCTGTTTTTT. It specifies CASSLMTADTGELFF.

This clonotype has a handful of counts. This chain connects TRBV7-2 to TRBJ1-1, with D unresolved. Trimming left V 1 base short and J 4 bases short, with 7 bases between. Germline CDR1 SGHTA, CDR2 FQGNSA. This CDR3 region has 13 residues. CDR3 coding DNA: TGTGCCAGCAGCTTAGACACTATCACTGAAGCTTTCTTT. Translation: CASSLDTITEAFF. Full variable domain (outside the CDR3, taken from reference TRBV7-2 and TRBJ1-1): GAGVSQSPSNKVTEKGKDVELRCDPISGHTALYWYRQSLGQGLEFLIYFQGNSAPDKSGLPSDRFSAERTGGSVSTLTIQRTQQEDSAVYLCASSLDTITEAFFGQGTRLTVV.

This chain connects TRBV5-1 to TRBJ1-1; D may be TRBD1 (6 bases). The V gene lost 4 bases and the J gene lost 2 bases, with 15 bases spanning the gap. This CDR3 is 15 amino acids long. The germline gives CDR1 SGHRS, CDR2 YFSETQ. The DNA for the CDR3 is TGCGCCAGCAGCGTACAACCTGGGACAAACACTGAAGCTTTCTTT. This translates into CASSVQPGTNTEAFF.

The CDR3 spells CSAPGGRVGTEAFF. CDR3 in DNA: TGCAGTGCTCCAGGGGGCAGGGTCGGAACTGAAGCTTTCTTT. This chain uses TRBV20-1 with TRBJ1-1; 8 positions match TRBD1. The CDR3 spans 14 residues. Trimming cost V 5 bases and J 5 bases; bases outside gene matches: 10. Germline CDR1 is DFQATT and CDR2 is SNEGSKA (reference sequence).

This clonotype was seen a handful of times. The chain recombines TRBV20-1 with TRBJ1-5, with 7 bases matching TRBD1. The CDR3 totals 14 residues. CDR1 is DFQATT and CDR2 is SNEGSKA in the germline V gene (reference sequence). Trimming removed 5 bases from V and 3 bases from J; junction bases left unmatched: 7. CDR3 amino acids: CSALQGLLNQPQHF. The CDR3 DNA sequence: TGCAGTGCTCTACAGGGGTTACTCAATCAGCCCCAGCATTTT.

The gene calls are TRBV20-1 and TRBJ2-7, with D possibly matching TRBD2 (7 bases). The germline gives CDR1 DFQATT, CDR2 SNEGSKA (reference sequence). The V end lost 5 bases, the J end lost 3 bases, and 14 bases lay between the germline ends. This CDR3 region has 13 residues. The chain's CDR3 is CSAGRGGGYEQYF. The CDR3 nucleotides are TGCAGTGCTGGAAGGGGGGGCGGCTACGAGCAGTACTTC.

CDR3 DNA sequence: TGCGCCAGCAGCCAGAATAAAGCGAACACCGGGGAGCTGTTTTTT. Translation gives CASSQNKANTGELFF. The V call is TRBV4-3, the J call TRBJ2-2; no reliable D call. This CDR3 contains 15 residues. V lost 3 bases, J lost 0 bases, and 8 bases lay in between. Germline V gene sequence: CDR1 LGHNA, CDR2 YSLEER.

The rearrangement joins TRBV6-5 to TRBJ2-5, with 14 bases aligning to TRBD2. Germline V lookup: CDR1 MNHEY, CDR2 SVGAGI. This CDR3 region has 16 residues. The junction had 9 bases not matched to a gene; V was cut back by 6 bases and J by 6 bases. In DNA, the CDR3 is TGTGCCAGCAGCCACTTCGGGACTAGCGGGAGACAGACCCAGTACTTC. Translated: CASSHFGTSGRQTQYF.

The J gene is TRBJ2-7, the V gene TRBV4-3; TRBD2 might be the D (6 bases). CDR3 length: 14 amino acids. CDR1 is LGHNA and CDR2 is YSLEER in the germline V gene. The ends were cut back, 4 bases at V and 7 bases at J, with 17 bases in the middle. CDR3 region: CASSPGGRTREQYF. Here the CDR3 DNA reads TGCGCCAGCAGCCCCGGGGGTAGGACCCGAGAGCAGTACTTC.

The table lists this clonotype with a few counts. The V call is TRBV14, the J call TRBJ1-1; D is unresolved. Germline-derived CDR1 and CDR2 are SGHDN and FVKESK. The CDR3 has 14 amino acids. The V end was cut by 5 bases, the J end by 1 base, with 11 bases between. CDR3 loop: CASSYQEANTEAFF. CDR3 nucleotides: TGTGCCAGCAGCTACCAAGAGGCGAACACTGAAGCTTTCTTT.